This T cell receptor beta chain appears in the sequencing data of a study of shared clonotypes between healthy human individuals. Study overall: Donors had three CD4 naive, three CD4 memory, two CD8 naive and one CD8 memory plate apiece. Study-wide points: As a rule, naive subsets had a larger estimated richness than memory subsets. Shared across a handful of donors were around 4.7% of the naive CD4 clonotypes.

Only a few counts were recorded for this clone. The target antigen is unknown. Germline V gives CDR1 SNHLY, CDR2 FYNNEI. The ends were cut back, 7 bases at V and 4 bases at J, with 11 bases in the middle. The CDR3 is made up of 13 amino acids. Several immunoSEQ 96-well plates shared each subset's DNA, each plate a replicate. The protocol was immunoSEQ multiplex PCR, while the TCRdb copy is restricted to in-frame clones and leaves out a portion. The sample yields roughly 2.2 million clones, 85% to 95% seen once. The source of this sequence is a man aged 18 to 30 in good health. Some clones in this sample may be carry-over from other donors' samples. Sequencing was performed on naive CD4+ T cells from PBMCs. Documented subset: CD45RA+ positively selected. The chain recombines TRBV2 with TRBJ1-5; D gene ambiguous. Here the CDR3 DNA reads TGTGCCAGCACCATACTTACGAATCAGCCCCAGCATTTT. It is translated as CASTILTNQPQHF.